This is a list of T cell receptor beta chains from one sample in a study of radiation and T cells in renal cell carcinoma. The table came from immunoSEQ multiplex PCR; TCRdb's copy has only in-frame clones and leaves some out. The sample consists of about 22,000 clones, nearly 80% of them appearing once. The source was blood, collected from a patient whose treatment included radiotherapy and nephrectomy. The receptors here all came from a man between 60 and 75 years old with renal cell carcinoma. The CDR3 runs from the conserved cysteine through the conserved F or W. A D gene is named only where the DNA matches it firmly. Not all rows give a size; the values are once, few, many and, for expanded clones, a class.

. | TRBJ2-3 | TRBD1 | 16 | TRBV28 | TGTGCCAGCAGTTTATTAGCAGGGGGTCTGACAGATACGCAGTATTTT | CASSLLAGGLTDTQYF
. | TRBJ2-7 | TRBD2 | 16 | TRBV27 | TGTGCCAGCAGTCAACCCTCTAGCGGGAGGGGTTACGAGCAGTACTTC | CASSQPSSGRGYEQYF
. | TRBJ2-5 | TRBD2 | 14 | TRBV7-2 | TGTGCCAGCAGCTTGAGCGGGAGCTGGGAGACCCAGTACTTC | CASSLSGSWETQYF
. | TRBJ1-1 | . | 14 | TRBV19 | TGTGCCAGTAGTACCGACCGTCTGGACACTGAAGCTTTCTTT | CASSTDRLDTEAFF
many | TRBJ1-5 | . | 22 | TRBV28 | TGTGCCAGCTTTGGGTGGACGGTCCTCGGGGCCGCTCCATTCTTTAGCAATCAGCCCCAGCATTTT | CASFGWTVLGAAPFFSNQPQHF
. | TRBJ2-1 | TRBD2 | 15 | TRBV9 | TGTGCCAGCAGCCCACCCCACGCGGGAGGAAATGAGCAGTTCTTC | CASSPPHAGGNEQFF
. | TRBJ2-1 | . | 14 | TRBV7-2 | TGTGCCAGCAGCTCCGACCTGGGGCGTCATGAGCAGTTCTTC | CASSSDLGRHEQFF
. | TRBJ1-4 | . | 13 | TRBV30 | TGTGCCTGGGCGGGACGGACTAATGAAAAACTGTTTTTT | CAWAGRTNEKLFF
. | TRBJ1-2 | . | 14 | TRBV21-1 | TGTGCCAGCAATGACAGGGTCATCCGCTATGGCTACACCTTC | CASNDRVIRYGYTF
. | TRBJ2-1 | . | 12 | TRBV7-6 | TGTGCCAGCAGCTTAATAACAGCCGAGCAGTTCTTC | CASSLITAEQFF
. | TRBJ1-1 | . | 16 | TRBV5-1 | TGCGCCAGCAGCTTGATGGCGCCAGGGTTGAACACTGAAGCTTTCTTT | CASSLMAPGLNTEAFF
. | TRBJ2-5 | TRBD1 | 15 | TRBV10-3 | TGTGCCATCAGAAACCGGGACAGGGGTATGGAGACCCAGTACTTC | CAIRNRDRGMETQYF
. | TRBJ2-7 | TRBD2 | 15 | TRBV7-8 | TGTGCCAGCAGCTGGCTAGCGGGACAACCCTACGAGCAGTACTTC | CASSWLAGQPYEQYF
. | TRBJ2-7 | TRBD1 | 15 | TRBV2 | TGTGCCAGCAGGGTAACCGGGACAGGATCCTACGAGCAGTACTTC | CASRVTGTGSYEQYF
once | TRBJ2-7 | . | 13 | TRBV5-1 | TGCGCCAGCAGGGACCCCGCCTTTTACGAGCAGTACTTC | CASRDPAFYEQYF
. | TRBJ2-7 | . | 15 | TRBV6-5 | TGTGCCAGCAGTTACCGGGGCAGCGGCACCTACGAGCAGTACTTC | CASSYRGSGTYEQYF
. | TRBJ2-1 | . | 14 | TRBV27 | TGTGCCAGCAGACGGACTTTAGCCTACAATGAGCAGTTCTTC | CASRRTLAYNEQFF
few | TRBJ1-5 | . | 18 | TRBV30 | TGTGCCTGGAGTGGGGGACGGACAGCCCTCTTTTCCAATCAGCCCCAGCATTTT | CAWSGGRTALFSNQPQHF
few | TRBJ2-7 | . | 13 | TRBV7-9 | TGTGCCAGCGGCCTCTTAGGGGCCTACGAGCAGTACTTC | CASGLLGAYEQYF
. | TRBJ2-1 | TRBD1 | 12 | TRBV10-1 | TGCGCCAGCAGCCGAGGGACAGCTGAGCAGTTCTTC | CASSRGTAEQFF
. | TRBJ1-1 | . | 11 | TRBV29-1 | TGCAGCACCTTGACAGGAACTGAAGCTTTCTTT | CSTLTGTEAFF
once | TRBJ2-5 | . | 14 | TRBV18 | TGTGCCAGCTCACCCCGGGTCCCCCAAGAGACCCAGTACTTC | CASSPRVPQETQYF
hyperexpanded | TRBJ2-2 | TRBD1 | 17 | TRBV9 | TGTGCCAGCAGCGTTCGCCGGGACAGACCGAACACCGGGGAGCTGTTTTTT | CASSVRRDRPNTGELFF
. | TRBJ1-1 | . | 12 | TRBV7-2 | TGTGCCAGCAGAAAAGGGGTAACTGAAGCTTTCTTT | CASRKGVTEAFF
once | TRBJ1-5 | . | 15 | TRBV6-5 | TGTGCCAGCAGACGGGGACATGGAGCGAATCGGCCCCAGCATTTT | CASRRGHGANRPQHF
once | TRBJ2-5 | TRBD1 | 15 | TRBV5-4 | TGTGCCAGCAGCTTCGGGGACAGGGCGGTAGAGACCCAGTACTTC | CASSFGDRAVETQYF
. | TRBJ2-3 | . | 11 | TRBV19 | TGTGCCAGTAGTAATGGGCCCGAAGAGTATTTT | CASSNGPEEYF
. | TRBJ2-1 | . | 14 | TRBV5-6 | TGTGCCAGCAGCTTGCGGTCTAGCCGCGATGAGCAGTTCTTC | CASSLRSSRDEQFF
. | TRBJ1-3 | TRBD1 | 14 | TRBV30 | TGTGCCTGGAGCCAGACAGGGTCTGGAAACACCATATATTTT | CAWSQTGSGNTIYF
. | TRBJ2-1 | . | 12 | TRBV11-3 | TGTGCCAGCAGCTTAGGGGGGGAAGGGCAGTTCTTC | CASSLGGEGQFF
. | TRBJ2-1 | . | 16 | TRBV10-2 | TGCGCCAGCAGTGACCCCGACAAGGAGATTTACAATGAGCAGTTCTTC | CASSDPDKEIYNEQFF
. | TRBJ2-7 | TRBD2 | 15 | TRBV5-5 | TGTGCCAGCTTAGCGGGGGGCTTCAACTCCTACGAGCAGTACTTC | CASLAGGFNSYEQYF
. | TRBJ2-3 | . | 16 | TRBV4-2 | TGTGCCAGCAGCCAAGGACCGGGTGGGTCGCCAGATACGCAGTATTTT | CASSQGPGGSPDTQYF
once | TRBJ2-1 | TRBD2 | 16 | TRBV12-5 | TGTGCTAGTGGTTCGGTTGCGGGAGGCTTCGGGAATGAGCAGTTCTTC | CASGSVAGGFGNEQFF
. | TRBJ2-3 | . | 13 | TRBV7-6 | TGTGCCAGCAGCTTAGGGTTCTCAGATACGCAGTATTTT | CASSLGFSDTQYF
. | TRBJ1-1 | . | 14 | TRBV10-3 | TGTGCCATCAGTGAGTCGGGGGGGCCTAATGAAGCTTTCTTT | CAISESGGPNEAFF
. | TRBJ2-3 | . | 14 | TRBV7-3 | TGTGCCAGCAGCTTAAGCAGGGCGGCAGATACGCAGTATTTT | CASSLSRAADTQYF
once | TRBJ2-7 | . | 16 | TRBV18 | TGTGCCAGCTCACGATACCATCAGGACAGCCAGAGGGAGCAGTACTTC | CASSRYHQDSQREQYF
few | TRBJ2-7 | . | 16 | TRBV21-1 | TGTGCCAGCAGCAGGGTACACCGGGACAGCTCCTACGAGCAGTACTTC | CASSRVHRDSSYEQYF
few | TRBJ1-6 | TRBD1 | 15 | TRBV5-1 | TGCGCCAGCAGCTTGGGGAGGACAGGAAATTCACCCCTCCACTTT | CASSLGRTGNSPLHF
few | TRBJ2-5 | . | 14 | TRBV7-2 | TGTGCCAGCAGCTTTCTCGGGGGGCAGGAGACCCAGTACTTC | CASSFLGGQETQYF
once | TRBJ1-4 | TRBD1 | 14 | TRBV2 | TGTGCCAGCAGGGCCGGGACAGGGAACGAAAAACTGTTTTTT | CASRAGTGNEKLFF
. | TRBJ2-7 | . | 18 | TRBV7-9 | TGTGCCAGCAGCTTTCCCCCGCCGGGCTCAGGGGCTGTTGACGAGCAGTACTTC | CASSFPPPGSGAVDEQYF
. | TRBJ2-7 | . | 13 | TRBV6-5 | TGTGCCAGCAGTTACTTGGGATCCTACGAGCAGTACTTC | CASSYLGSYEQYF